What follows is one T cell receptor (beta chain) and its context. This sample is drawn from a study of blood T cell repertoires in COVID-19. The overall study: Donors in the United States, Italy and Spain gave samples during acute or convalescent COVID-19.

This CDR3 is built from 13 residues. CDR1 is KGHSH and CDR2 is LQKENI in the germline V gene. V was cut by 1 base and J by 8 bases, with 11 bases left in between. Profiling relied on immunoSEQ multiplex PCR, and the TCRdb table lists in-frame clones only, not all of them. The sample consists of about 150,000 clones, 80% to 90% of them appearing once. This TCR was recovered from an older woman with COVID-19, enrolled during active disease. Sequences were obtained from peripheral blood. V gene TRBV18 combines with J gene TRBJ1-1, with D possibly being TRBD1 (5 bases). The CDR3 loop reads CASSPQTEDEAFF. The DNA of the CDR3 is TGTGCCAGCTCACCACAGACAGAAGACGAAGCTTTCTTT.